This TCR beta chain was retrieved from a study of Ad26.COV2.S vaccination and SARS-CoV-2 variants. The CDR3 sequence is 16 residues long. Trimming removed 4 bases from V and 0 bases from J, with 10 bases in between. Germline values: CDR1 LGHNA, CDR2 YSLEER. Profiling relied on immunoSEQ multiplex PCR, and the TCRdb table lists in-frame clones only, not all of them. The table shows about 680,000 clones, with roughly 90% occurring only once. Treatment in this sample: roughly 18 received Ad26.COV2.S at low or high dose, single or two shots; several received placebo; per-sample allocation not given. Each sample was drawn 63 days after the first injection (of vaccine or placebo). It was Wuhan-strain SARS-CoV-2 spike that the Ad26 vaccine vector expressed.

J is TRBJ1-6 and V is TRBV4-3; TRBD1 is a possible D gene (6 bases). Sequences were derived from peripheral blood, sampled in a trial of Ad26.COV2.S vaccine versus placebo. The sequence was collected from a person aged 18-60 years who received the Ad26.COV2.S COVID-19 vaccine or a placebo. The DNA of the CDR3 is TGCGCCAGCAGCCGACAGGCCCTCTCCTATAATTCACCCCTCCACTTT. It yields the protein CASSRQALSYNSPLHF.